This T cell receptor (beta chain) is drawn from a study of cytomegalovirus exposure and HLA in healthy donors. With 60 Vbeta and 13 Jbeta primers, the PCR was carried out. Original processing notes: About 11 million of some 80 million unique TCR beta chains were shared, per a later count. The method was immunoSEQ multiplex PCR; TCRdb's version includes in-frame clones alone and lacks a portion of them. That table supplies the V and J calls and clone size; D and trimming were determined from the DNA. The table shows about 110,000 clones, with around 78% occurring only once. The CDR3 extends over 14 amino acids. The V segment lost 3 bases and the J segment 8 bases; nucleotides outside the gene matches: 3. Per germline, CDR1 SGHNT and CDR2 YYREEE (reference sequence).

The clonotype originates from a woman aged 30 to 39 in good health and CMV-seronegative. The sample consisted of PBMCs. V and J are TRBV5-4 and TRBJ1-4, with 11 nucleotides matching TRBD1. In DNA, the CDR3 is TGTGCCAGCAGCTCGGGACAGGGGGACGAAAAACTGTTTTTT. Its protein is CASSSGQGDEKLFF.